What follows are 4 T cell receptor beta chains derived from one specimen sequenced in a study of shared clonotypes between healthy human individuals. The assay was immunoSEQ multiplex PCR, and TCRdb's table has in-frame clones only and misses some. The data contain approximately 1,500,000 clones, nearly 99% of them singletons. Source material: naive CD4+ T cells sorted from blood. The subset denotes: CD45RA+ positively selected. These receptors were collected from a man aged 25-45 years in good health.

The V gene is TRBV4-1, the J gene TRBJ1-4, with D hard to call. The V end was cut by 4 bases, the J end by 3 bases, with 9 bases between. The CDR3 runs to 14 residues. CDR1 and CDR2 from the germline V gene are MGHRA and YSYEKL. The DNA of the CDR3 is TGCGCCAGCAGCCTGTCCTCTCCTAATGAAAAACTGTTTTTT. Translated: CASSLSSPNEKLFF.

The chain uses TRBV5-5 and TRBJ1-1; D not certain. The CDR3 loop spans 12 amino acids. Germline V gene lookup returns CDR1 SGHKS and CDR2 YYEKEE (reference sequence). V shed 5 bases and J shed 7 bases, with 12 bases lying between them. The CDR3, as DNA: TGTGCCAGCAGTTTACTTCGTGGTGAAGCTTTCTTT. Translation gives CASSLLRGEAFF.

The gene calls are TRBV6-5 and TRBJ1-2, with 7 positions matching TRBD1. The CDR3 is 14 residues long. Trimming cost V 0 bases and J 14 bases; bases outside gene matches: 12. The germline V gene has CDR1 MNHEY and CDR2 SVGAGI. This CDR3 reads CASSYSHNGQVPTF. In nucleotides, the CDR3 is TGTGCCAGCAGTTACTCTCATAATGGACAGGTCCCGACCTTC.

The CDR3 protein is CASSPFGTGSNQPQHF. The DNA of the CDR3 is TGTGCCAGCTCACCATTCGGGACGGGTAGCAATCAGCCCCAGCATTTT. The chain carries TRBV18 and TRBJ1-5; D possibly corresponds to TRBD1 (5 bases). In germline, CDR1 is KGHSH, CDR2 LQKENI. The V and J ends lost 2 bases and 0 bases respectively, with 11 bases between them. There are 16 residues in the CDR3. Full variable domain (remainder filled in from reference TRBV18 and TRBJ1-5): NAGVMQNPRHLVRRRGQEARLRCSPMKGHSHVYWYRQLPEEGLKFMVYLQKENIIDESGMPKERFSAEFPKEGPSILRIQQVVRGDSAAYFCASSPFGTGSNQPQHFGDGTRLSIL.